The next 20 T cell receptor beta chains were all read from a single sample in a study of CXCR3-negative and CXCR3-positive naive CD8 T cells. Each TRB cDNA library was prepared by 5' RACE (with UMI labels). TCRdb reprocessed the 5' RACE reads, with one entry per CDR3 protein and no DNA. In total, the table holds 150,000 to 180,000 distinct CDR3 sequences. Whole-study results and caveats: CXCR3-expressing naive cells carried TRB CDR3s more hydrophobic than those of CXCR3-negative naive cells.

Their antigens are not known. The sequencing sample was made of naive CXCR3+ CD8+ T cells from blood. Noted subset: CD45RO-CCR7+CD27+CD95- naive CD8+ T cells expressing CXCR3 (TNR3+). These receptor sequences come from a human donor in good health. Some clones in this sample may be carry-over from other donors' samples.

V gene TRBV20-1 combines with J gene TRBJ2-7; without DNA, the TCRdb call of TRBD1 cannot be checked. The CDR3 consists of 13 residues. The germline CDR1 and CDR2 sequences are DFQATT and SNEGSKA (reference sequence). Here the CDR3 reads CSARQGIAYEQYF.

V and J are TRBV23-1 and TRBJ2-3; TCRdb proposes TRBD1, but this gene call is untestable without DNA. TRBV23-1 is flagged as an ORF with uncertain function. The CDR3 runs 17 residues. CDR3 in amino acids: CASSQETRGSSRDTQYF.

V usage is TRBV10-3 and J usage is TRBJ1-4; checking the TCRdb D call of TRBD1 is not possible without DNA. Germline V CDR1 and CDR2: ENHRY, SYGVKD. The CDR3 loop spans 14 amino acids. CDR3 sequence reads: CAISESEGNEKLFF.

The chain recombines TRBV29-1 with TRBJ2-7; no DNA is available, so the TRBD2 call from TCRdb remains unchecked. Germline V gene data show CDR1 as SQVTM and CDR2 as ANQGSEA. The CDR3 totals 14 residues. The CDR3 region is CSVIWTSRSYEQYF.

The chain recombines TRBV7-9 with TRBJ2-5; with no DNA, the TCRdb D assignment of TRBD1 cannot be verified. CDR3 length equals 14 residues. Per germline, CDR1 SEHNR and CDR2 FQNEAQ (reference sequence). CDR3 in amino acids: CASRPGDPQETQYF.

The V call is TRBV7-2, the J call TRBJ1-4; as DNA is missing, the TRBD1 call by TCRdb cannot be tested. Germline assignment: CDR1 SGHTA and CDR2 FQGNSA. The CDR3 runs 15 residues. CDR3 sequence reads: CASSMQGGDGEKLFF. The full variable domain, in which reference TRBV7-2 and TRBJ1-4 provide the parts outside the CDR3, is GAGVSQSPSNKVTEKGKDVELRCDPISGHTALYWYRQSLGQGLEFLIYFQGNSAPDKSGLPSDRFSAERTGGSVSTLTIQRTQQEDSAVYLCASSMQGGDGEKLFFGSGTQLSVL.

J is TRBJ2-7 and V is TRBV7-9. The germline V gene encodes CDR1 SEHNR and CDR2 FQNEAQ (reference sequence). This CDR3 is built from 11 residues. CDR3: CASSPYYEQYF.

CDR3 region: CASSLTSGSLADTQYF. This chain connects TRBV7-2 to TRBJ2-3; TCRdb's D call, TRBD2, is unchecked because there is no DNA. The CDR3 is 16 residues long. Germline V gene lookup returns CDR1 SGHTA and CDR2 FQGNSA.

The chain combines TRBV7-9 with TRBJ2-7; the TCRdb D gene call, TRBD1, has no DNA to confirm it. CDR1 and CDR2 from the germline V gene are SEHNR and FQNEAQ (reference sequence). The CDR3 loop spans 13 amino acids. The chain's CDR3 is CASSGRGRHEQYF.

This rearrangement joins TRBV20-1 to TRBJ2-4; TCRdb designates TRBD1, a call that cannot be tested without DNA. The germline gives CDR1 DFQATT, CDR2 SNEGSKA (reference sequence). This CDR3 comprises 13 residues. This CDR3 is CSAWDRTKNIQYF.

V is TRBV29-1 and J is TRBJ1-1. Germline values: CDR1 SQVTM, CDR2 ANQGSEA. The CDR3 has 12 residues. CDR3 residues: CSVGIENTEAFF.

The chain's CDR3 is CSANLRGVPDGYTF. The V call is TRBV20-1, the J call TRBJ1-2; checking the TCRdb D call of TRBD1 is not possible without DNA. CDR3 length: 14 residues. Germline V lookup: CDR1 DFQATT, CDR2 SNEGSKA (reference sequence).

The CDR3: CASSTRGASTDTQYF. This chain uses TRBV7-8 with TRBJ2-3; with no DNA, the TCRdb D assignment of TRBD1 cannot be verified. CDR1 SGHVS and CDR2 FQNEAQ come from the germline V gene. The CDR3 totals 15 residues.

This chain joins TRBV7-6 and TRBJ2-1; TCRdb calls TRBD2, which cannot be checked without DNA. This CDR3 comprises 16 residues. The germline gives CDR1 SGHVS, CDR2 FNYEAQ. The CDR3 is CASRQKAGGPNNEQFF.

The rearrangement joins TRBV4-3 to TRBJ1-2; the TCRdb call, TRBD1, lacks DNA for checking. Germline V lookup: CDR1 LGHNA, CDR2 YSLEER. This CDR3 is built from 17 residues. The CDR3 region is CASSQDRWGLSDYGYTF.

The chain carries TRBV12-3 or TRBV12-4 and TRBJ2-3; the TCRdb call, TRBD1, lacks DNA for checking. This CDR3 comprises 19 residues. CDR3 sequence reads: CASSDRGRTGLAVTDTQYF.

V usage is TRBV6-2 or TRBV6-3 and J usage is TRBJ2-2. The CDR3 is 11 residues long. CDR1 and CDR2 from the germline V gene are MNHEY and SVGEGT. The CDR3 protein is CASSWTGELFF.

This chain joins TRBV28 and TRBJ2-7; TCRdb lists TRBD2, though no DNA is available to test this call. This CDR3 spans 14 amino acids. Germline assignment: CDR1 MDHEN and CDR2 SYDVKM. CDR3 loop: CASSYGLATYEQYF.

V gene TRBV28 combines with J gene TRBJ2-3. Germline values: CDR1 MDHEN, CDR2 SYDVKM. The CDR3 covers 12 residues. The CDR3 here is CASRPGTDTQYF.

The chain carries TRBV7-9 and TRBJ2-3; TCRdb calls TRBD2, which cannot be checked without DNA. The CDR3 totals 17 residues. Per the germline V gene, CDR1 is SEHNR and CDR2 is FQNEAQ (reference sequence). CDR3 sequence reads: CASSFDPSGVGRNTQYF.